This is a list of T cell receptor beta chains from one sample in a study of Ad26.COV2.S vaccination and SARS-CoV-2 variants. Only in-frame clones appear in the TCRdb table, and some are missing; sequencing was by immunoSEQ multiplex PCR. The top ten clones hold about 3.5% of a sample with a few hundred thousand clones, 80% to 90% of them seen once. This specimen was peripheral blood, taken in a trial of Ad26.COV2.S vaccine versus placebo. These receptors all stem from a person between 18 and 60 years old who received the Ad26.COV2.S COVID-19 vaccine or a placebo. CDR3s include the opening cysteine and the closing phenylalanine or tryptophan. Each record gives: V gene, clone size, J gene, CDR3 length, D gene, CDR3 DNA, CDR3 protein. A D gene is named only where the DNA matches it firmly. The listing skips clone size in some rows; elsewhere it reads once, few, many or a size class.

TRBV6-5	NA	TRBJ1-1	13	NA	TGTGCCAGCATTCGGGACGCCAACACTGAAGCTTTCTTT	CASIRDANTEAFF
TRBV30	NA	TRBJ1-2	13	NA	TGTGCCGGAAGAAACCTGGACTTTTATGGCTACACCTTC	CAGRNLDFYGYTF
TRBV7-9	NA	TRBJ1-5	15	NA	TGTGCCAGCAGCCCCAACTCGACAGCCAATCAGCCCCAGCATTTT	CASSPNSTANQPQHF
TRBV9	NA	TRBJ2-7	12	NA	TGTGCCAGCAGCAGGGATTCCTACGAGCAGTACTTC	CASSRDSYEQYF
TRBV5-6	NA	TRBJ1-2	14	NA	TGTGCCAGCAGCTTGGGGACAGTAATCTATGGCTACACCTTC	CASSLGTVIYGYTF
TRBV4-1	NA	TRBJ1-1	15	TRBD1	TGCGCCAGCAGCCTACGACAGGGAAGTCCCACTGAAGCTTTCTTT	CASSLRQGSPTEAFF
TRBV3-1/TRBV3-2	NA	TRBJ2-2	16	NA	TGTGCCAGCAGCTTCGGACTATTATGGCCGCCCGGGGAGCTGTTTTTT	CASSFGLLWPPGELFF
TRBV5-1	few	TRBJ1-6	15	TRBD1	TGCGCCAGCAGCTTGCGGGACAGGGATAATTCACCCCTCCACTTT	CASSLRDRDNSPLHF
TRBV5-1	NA	TRBJ1-4	15	NA	TGCGCCAGCAGCTTGGATCCAGGGTCGGAAGAAAAACTGTTTTTT	CASSLDPGSEEKLFF
TRBV7-9	NA	TRBJ1-3	13	NA	TGTGCCAGCAGCTTTGACTCTGGAAACACCATATATTTT	CASSFDSGNTIYF
TRBV5-4	once	TRBJ2-3	17	TRBD2	TGTGCCAGCAGTCGGCTAGCGGGGGGGCTGGGAACAGATACGCAGTATTTT	CASSRLAGGLGTDTQYF
TRBV4-3	NA	TRBJ2-7	17	NA	TGCGCCAGCAGCCAAACAATATGGGAGAGGAGCTCCTACGAGCAGTACTTC	CASSQTIWERSSYEQYF
TRBV9	NA	TRBJ2-1	16	TRBD2	TGTGCCAGCAGCGCCACCGGGACTAACACCGTGGAGGAGCAGTTCTTC	CASSATGTNTVEEQFF
TRBV2	NA	TRBJ2-7	18	NA	TGTGCCAGCAGTGAAGCGCTCCCTCGGGCCGTTACTACCTACGAGCAGTACTTC	CASSEALPRAVTTYEQYF
TRBV6-2/TRBV6-3	NA	TRBJ2-7	16	NA	TGTGCCAGCAGTTATTGGGAGGTATCGGGTCCCTACGAGCAGTACTTC	CASSYWEVSGPYEQYF
TRBV29-1	NA	TRBJ2-1	13	TRBD2	TGCAGCGGTGGACTAGCGGGGCAGAATGAGCAGTTCTTC	CSGGLAGQNEQFF
TRBV6-1	NA	TRBJ2-2	14	NA	TGTGCCAGCAGTGAAGCACTATTTACCGGGGAGCTGTTTTTT	CASSEALFTGELFF
TRBV7-2	NA	TRBJ2-1	15	NA	TGTGCCAGCAGCCTCGTGGGGAGTCCCTACAATGAGCAGTTCTTC	CASSLVGSPYNEQFF